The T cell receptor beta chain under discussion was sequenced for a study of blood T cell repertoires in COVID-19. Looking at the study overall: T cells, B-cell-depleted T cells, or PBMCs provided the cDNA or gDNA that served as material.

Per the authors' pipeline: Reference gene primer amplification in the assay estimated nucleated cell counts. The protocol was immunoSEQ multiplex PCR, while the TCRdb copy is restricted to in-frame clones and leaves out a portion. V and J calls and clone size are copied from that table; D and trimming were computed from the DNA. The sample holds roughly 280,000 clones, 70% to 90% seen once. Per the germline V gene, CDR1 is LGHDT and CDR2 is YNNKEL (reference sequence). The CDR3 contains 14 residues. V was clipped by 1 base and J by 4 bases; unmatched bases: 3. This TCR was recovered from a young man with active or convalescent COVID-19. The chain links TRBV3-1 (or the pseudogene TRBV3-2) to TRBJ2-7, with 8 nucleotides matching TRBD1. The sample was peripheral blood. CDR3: CASSQGTGSYEQYF. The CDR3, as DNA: TGTGCCAGCAGCCAAGGGACAGGGAGTTACGAGCAGTACTTC.